The 6 T cell receptor beta chains in this list originate from one sample, sequenced in a study of identical twins. TCRdb called the 5' RACE reads again in MiXCR, with one record for every CDR3 protein. This table holds 200,000 to 300,000 distinct CDR3 sequences, over 9.5% found once. Sequenced material: memory T cells sorted from blood. These receptors came from a man aged 45-65 years in good health.

The chain has TRBV30 and TRBJ2-2; 9 nucleotides line up with TRBD2. Germline V CDR1 and CDR2: GTSNPN, SVGIG (reference sequence). The CDR3 contains 16 residues. V dropped 0 bases and J dropped 1; count of bases not matched to a gene: 3. The CDR3 DNA sequence: TGTGCCTGGAGTGTGCTGACTAGCGGGAACACCGGGGAGCTGTTTTTT. Protein sequence: CAWSVLTSGNTGELFF. The full variable domain, in which reference TRBV30 and TRBJ2-2 provide the parts outside the CDR3, is SQTIHQWPATLVQPVGSPLSLECTVEGTSNPNLYWYRQAAGRGLQLLFYSVGIGQISSEVPQNLSASRPQDRQFILSSKKLLLSDSGFYLCAWSVLTSGNTGELFFGEGSRLTVL.

The V call is TRBV9, the J call TRBJ2-1; 12 nucleotides agree with TRBD2. The CDR3 consists of 17 residues. After removal of 3 bases from V and 6 bases from J, the junction contained 10 bases not matched to a gene. Germline CDR1 reads SGDLS; CDR2 reads YYNGEE. The CDR3 DNA reads TGTGCCAGCAGCGCACAATCGGGACTAGCGGGCTTCAATGAGCAGTTCTTC. The encoded protein is CASSAQSGLAGFNEQFF.

This clonotype was picked up many times. The J gene is TRBJ2-1, the V gene TRBV28; 12 nucleotides agree with TRBD2. Germline lookup yields CDR1 MDHEN and CDR2 SYDVKM. This CDR3 is 16 amino acids long. J gave up 4 bases and V 6 bases, and 7 bases lay outside the gene matches. The CDR3 DNA follows: TGTGCCAGCAGCCTAACTAGCGGGAGGCCGTACAATGAGCAGTTCTTC. It is translated as CASSLTSGRPYNEQFF.

This clonotype was counted at least ten times. The chain employs TRBV5-1 and TRBJ2-7, with 7 nucleotides matching TRBD1. Trimming took 4 bases from V and 2 from J; bases not matched to a gene: 3. This CDR3 comprises 13 residues. Looked up from germline, CDR1 is SGHRS and CDR2 is YFSETQ. As DNA, the CDR3 is TGCGCCAGCAGCCGAGGGACAGCCTACGAGCAGTACTTC. Translated, it gives CASSRGTAYEQYF.

The J gene is TRBJ2-2, the V gene TRBV11-1, with 9 bases aligning to TRBD2. J was trimmed by 4 bases and V by 7 bases; bases with no gene match: 7. Germline V lookup: CDR1 SGHAT, CDR2 FQDESV (reference sequence). The CDR3 runs 15 residues. The chain's CDR3 is CASNRGGATTGELFF. The CDR3 DNA reads TGTGCCAGCAACCGCGGGGGGGCGACCACCGGGGAGCTGTTTTTT.

This chain joins TRBV6-5 and TRBJ2-2; TRBD2 is a possible D gene (5 bases). Deletions cut 6 bases from V and 6 bases from J, with 20 bases between. CDR1 and CDR2 from the germline V gene are MNHEY and SVGAGI. The CDR3 is made up of 16 amino acids. Here the CDR3 DNA reads TGTGCCAGCAGCTACGCCCTTAGAGGGTTCGCCGGGGAGCTGTTTTTT. Protein product: CASSYALRGFAGELFF.